This T cell receptor beta chain was captured by sequencing in a study of read filtering for tumor transcriptome and immune sequencing. On the study more broadly: Among patients, 17 to 20 were male and about 15 female, aged about 45 to 90 (mean about 66). By R-ISS, stages I, II and III held 8, 16 and 7 patients.

The CDR3 extends over 12 amino acids. Germline V gene sequence: CDR1 SGHVS, CDR2 FQNEAQ. Findings and limits, study-wide: Compared with RNA-seq, IR-seq gave much higher clonotype depth and reliability.

Sampling of bone marrow took place during active disease in every patient. From about 0.4 ug of RNA, a library with molecular barcoded alpha/delta and beta/gamma adaptors was made. TCRdb recomputed calls from the reads with MiXCR, one row per CDR3 protein. This table holds about 24,000 distinct CDR3 sequences, 20% to 25% found once. Points on this clonotype: The target antigen is unknown. A much larger clone sits a single nucleotide away, making a read error possible.

The sequenced material came from a population of CD138-negative cells sorted from bone marrow. The receptor was derived from a donor aged 40 or over with multiple myeloma. This sequence joins TRBV7-8 and TRBJ1-1; 10 positions agree with TRBD1. As DNA, the CDR3 is TGTGCCAGCAGACCGGGACAGGGGCAAGCTCTCTTT. Protein sequence: CASRPGQGQALF.